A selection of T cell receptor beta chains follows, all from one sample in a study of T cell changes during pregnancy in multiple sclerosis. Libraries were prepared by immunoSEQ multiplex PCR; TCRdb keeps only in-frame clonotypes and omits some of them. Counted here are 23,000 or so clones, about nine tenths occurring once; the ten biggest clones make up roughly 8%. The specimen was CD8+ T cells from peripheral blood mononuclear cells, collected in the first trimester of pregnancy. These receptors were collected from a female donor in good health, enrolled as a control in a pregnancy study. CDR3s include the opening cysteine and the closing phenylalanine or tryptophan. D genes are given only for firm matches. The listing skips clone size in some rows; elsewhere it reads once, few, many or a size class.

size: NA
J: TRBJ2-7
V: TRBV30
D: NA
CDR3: CAWGTEHEQYF
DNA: TGTGCCTGGGGGACTGAACACGAGCAGTACTTC

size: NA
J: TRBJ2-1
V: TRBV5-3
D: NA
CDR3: CARSLTGSSGSSEQFF
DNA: TGTGCCAGAAGCTTGACGGGGTCCTCCGGGAGTAGTGAGCAGTTCTTC

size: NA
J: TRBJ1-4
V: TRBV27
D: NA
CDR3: CASSSPGGGNEKLFF
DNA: TGTGCCAGCAGTTCACCGGGGGGAGGTAATGAAAAACTGTTTTTT

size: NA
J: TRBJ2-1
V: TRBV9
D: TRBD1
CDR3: CASSPQGADEQFF
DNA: TGTGCCAGCAGCCCACAGGGGGCGGATGAGCAGTTCTTC

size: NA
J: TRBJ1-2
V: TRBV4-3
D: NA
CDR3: CASSQDQLEGQNYGYTF
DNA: TGCGCCAGCAGCCAAGATCAATTGGAGGGGCAGAACTATGGCTACACCTTC

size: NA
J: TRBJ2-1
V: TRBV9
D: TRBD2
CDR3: CASSVGAYLAGANNEQFF
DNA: TGTGCCAGCAGCGTAGGCGCATATCTAGCGGGGGCCAACAATGAGCAGTTCTTC

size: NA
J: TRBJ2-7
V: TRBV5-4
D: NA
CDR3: CASSFYGAYEQYF
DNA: TGTGCCAGCAGCTTCTACGGGGCCTACGAGCAGTACTTC

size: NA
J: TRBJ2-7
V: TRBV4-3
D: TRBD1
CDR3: CASSQDSGTGGNEQYF
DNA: TGCGCCAGCAGCCAAGATTCCGGGACAGGGGGAAACGAGCAGTACTTC

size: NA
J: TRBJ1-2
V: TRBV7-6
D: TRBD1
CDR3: CASSLDGRGPKGYTF
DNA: TGTGCCAGCAGCTTAGACGGCAGGGGGCCGAAGGGCTACACCTTC

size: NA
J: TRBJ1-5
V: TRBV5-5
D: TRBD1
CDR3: CASSPRGANQPQHF
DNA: TGTGCCAGCAGCCCCAGGGGGGCTAATCAGCCCCAGCATTTT

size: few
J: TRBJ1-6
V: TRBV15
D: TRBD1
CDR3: CATRDSRNSPLHF
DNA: TGTGCCACTCGGGACAGTCGGAATTCACCCCTCCACTTT

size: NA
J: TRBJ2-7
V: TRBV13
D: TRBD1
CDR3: CASSSTTQGVGYEQYF
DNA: TGTGCCAGCAGCTCCACAACACAGGGGGTGGGATACGAGCAGTACTTC

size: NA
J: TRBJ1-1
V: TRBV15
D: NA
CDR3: CATSRTPEIGQAFF
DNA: TGTGCCACCAGCCGGACACCCGAGATTGGTCAGGCTTTCTTT

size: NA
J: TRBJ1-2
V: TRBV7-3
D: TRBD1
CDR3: CASSTTGSDYGYTF
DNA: TGTGCCAGCTCTACGACAGGGTCTGACTATGGCTACACCTTC

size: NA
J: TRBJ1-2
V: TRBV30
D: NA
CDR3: CAWSVLGLTYGYTF
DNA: TGTGCCTGGAGTGTACTTGGACTGACTTATGGCTACACCTTC

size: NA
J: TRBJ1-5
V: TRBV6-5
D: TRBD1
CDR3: CASSPTGGEGQPQHF
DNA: TGTGCCAGCAGCCCTACAGGGGGCGAGGGTCAGCCCCAGCATTTT

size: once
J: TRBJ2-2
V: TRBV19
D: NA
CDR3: CASSIKLTNTGELFF
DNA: TGTGCCAGTAGTATTAAACTGACGAACACCGGGGAGCTGTTTTTT

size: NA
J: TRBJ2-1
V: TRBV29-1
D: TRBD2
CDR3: CSQGRGGLNEQFF
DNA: TGCAGCCAGGGGCGGGGGGGCCTCAATGAGCAGTTCTTC

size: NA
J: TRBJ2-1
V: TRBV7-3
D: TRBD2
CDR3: CASSPGTSGGVGEQFF
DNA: TGTGCCAGCAGCCCAGGGACTAGCGGGGGGGTTGGTGAGCAGTTCTTC

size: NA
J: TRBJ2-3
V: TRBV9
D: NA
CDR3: CASSPGVSHTDTQYF
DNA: TGTGCCAGCAGCCCAGGGGTAAGCCACACAGATACGCAGTATTTT

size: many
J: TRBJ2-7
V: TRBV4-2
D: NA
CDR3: CASSQEQQGSYEQYF
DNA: TGTGCCAGCAGCCAAGAACAACAGGGATCCTACGAGCAGTACTTC

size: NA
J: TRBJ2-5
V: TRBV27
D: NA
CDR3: CASSLSLRLQETQYF
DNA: TGTGCCAGCAGTTTATCACTCCGCTTGCAAGAGACCCAGTACTTC

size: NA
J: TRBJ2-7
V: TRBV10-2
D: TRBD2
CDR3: CASSTSGASYEQYF
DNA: TGCGCCAGCAGTACTAGCGGGGCCTCCTACGAGCAGTACTTC

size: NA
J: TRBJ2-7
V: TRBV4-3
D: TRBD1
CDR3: CASSQGRDSSYEQYF
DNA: TGCGCCAGCAGCCAAGGCCGGGACAGCTCCTACGAGCAGTACTTC

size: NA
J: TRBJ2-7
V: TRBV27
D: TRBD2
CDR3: CASSLRGDRYEQYF
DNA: TGTGCCAGCAGTTTACGGGGGGATAGGTACGAGCAGTACTTC

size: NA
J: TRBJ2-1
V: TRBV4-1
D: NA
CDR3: CASSQGGGSNEQFF
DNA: TGCGCCAGCAGCCAAGGGGGGGGCTCCAATGAGCAGTTCTTC

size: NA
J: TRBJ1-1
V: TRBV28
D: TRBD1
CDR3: CASSSPGQGIMNTEAFF
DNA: TGTGCCAGCAGTTCTCCTGGACAGGGAATTATGAACACTGAAGCTTTCTTT

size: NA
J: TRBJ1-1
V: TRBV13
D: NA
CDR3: CASIQTGNTEAFF
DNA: TGTGCCAGCATCCAGACAGGAAACACTGAAGCTTTCTTT

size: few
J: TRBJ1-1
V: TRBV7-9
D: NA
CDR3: CASSLTLGGAGTEAFF
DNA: TGTGCCAGCAGCCTAACCCTGGGGGGGGCCGGCACTGAAGCTTTCTTT

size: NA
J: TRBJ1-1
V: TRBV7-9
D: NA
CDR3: CASSPTTNTEAFF
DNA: TGTGCCAGCAGCCCGACAACGAACACTGAAGCTTTCTTT

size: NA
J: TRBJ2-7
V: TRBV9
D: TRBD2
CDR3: CASSVSSGGAYEQYF
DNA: TGTGCCAGCAGCGTTTCTAGCGGGGGGGCGTACGAGCAGTACTTC

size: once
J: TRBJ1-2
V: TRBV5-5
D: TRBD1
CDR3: CASSITGGYGYTF
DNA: TGTGCCAGCAGCATTACAGGGGGCTATGGCTACACCTTC

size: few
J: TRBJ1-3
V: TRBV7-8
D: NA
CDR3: CASSLAFVGNTIYF
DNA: TGTGCCAGCAGCTTAGCCTTCGTCGGAAACACCATATATTTT

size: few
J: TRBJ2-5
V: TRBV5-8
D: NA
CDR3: CASWGGQETQYF
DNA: TGTGCCAGCTGGGGAGGCCAAGAGACCCAGTACTTC

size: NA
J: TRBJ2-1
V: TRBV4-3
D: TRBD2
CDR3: CASSPGTTNNEQFF
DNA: TGCGCCAGCAGCCCAGGGACTACCAACAATGAGCAGTTCTTC

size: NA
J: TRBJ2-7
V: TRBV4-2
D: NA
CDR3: CASSQVQGHQEYEQYF
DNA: TGTGCCAGCAGCCAAGTTCAGGGGCACCAAGAATACGAGCAGTACTTC

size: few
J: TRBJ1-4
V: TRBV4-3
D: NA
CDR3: CASSLRGGSTNEKLFF
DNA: TGCGCCAGCAGCCTAAGGGGGGGATCGACTAATGAAAAACTGTTTTTT

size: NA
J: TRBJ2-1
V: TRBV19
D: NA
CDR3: CASSPSWGGQGEQFF
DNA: TGTGCCAGTAGTCCGTCTTGGGGGGGGCAAGGTGAGCAGTTCTTC

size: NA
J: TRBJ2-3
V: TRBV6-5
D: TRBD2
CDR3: CASSTSGGADTQYF
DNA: TGTGCCAGCAGTACCAGCGGGGGGGCAGATACGCAGTATTTT

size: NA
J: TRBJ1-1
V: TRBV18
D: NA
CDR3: CASSPGGDSTEAFF
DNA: TGTGCCAGCTCGCCGGGGGGGGATAGCACTGAAGCTTTCTTT

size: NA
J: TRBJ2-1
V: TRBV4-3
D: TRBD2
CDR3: CASSQRGGIYNEQFF
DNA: TGCGCCAGCAGCCAACGGGGGGGTATTTACAATGAGCAGTTCTTC

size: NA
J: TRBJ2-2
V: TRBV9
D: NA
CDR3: CASSPLRQGERELFF
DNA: TGTGCCAGCAGCCCCCTGAGGCAGGGTGAAAGGGAGCTGTTTTTT

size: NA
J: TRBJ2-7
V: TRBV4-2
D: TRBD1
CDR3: CASSPRGPLYEQYF
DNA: TGTGCCAGCAGCCCCAGGGGGCCCCTCTACGAGCAGTACTTC

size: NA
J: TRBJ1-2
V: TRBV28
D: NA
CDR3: CASSATGSNFYGYTF
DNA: TGTGCCAGCAGCGCTACAGGGTCCAACTTCTATGGCTACACCTTC

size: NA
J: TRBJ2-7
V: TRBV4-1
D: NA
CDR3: CASSQERPDEQYF
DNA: TGCGCCAGCAGCCAAGAGCGCCCGGACGAGCAGTACTTC

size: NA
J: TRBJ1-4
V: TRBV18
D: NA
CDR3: CASSPLPTEGEKLFF
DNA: TGTGCCAGCTCACCACTTCCAACCGAGGGCGAAAAACTGTTTTTT

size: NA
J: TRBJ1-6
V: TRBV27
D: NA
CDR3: CASSLARDTHSPLHF
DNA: TGTGCCAGCAGTTTAGCACGGGACACGCATTCACCCCTCCACTTT

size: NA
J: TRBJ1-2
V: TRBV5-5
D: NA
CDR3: CASSLAFRADYGYTF
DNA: TGTGCCAGCAGCTTGGCTTTCAGGGCAGACTATGGCTACACCTTC

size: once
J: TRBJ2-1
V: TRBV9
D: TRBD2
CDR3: CASSLLSGGFNEQFF
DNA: TGTGCCAGCAGCTTACTTAGCGGGGGTTTCAATGAGCAGTTCTTC

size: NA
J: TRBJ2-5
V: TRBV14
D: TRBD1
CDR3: CASSRQGTGETQYF
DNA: TGTGCCAGCAGCCGACAGGGGACGGGTGAGACCCAGTACTTC

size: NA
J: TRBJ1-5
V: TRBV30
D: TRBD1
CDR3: CAWSRQGDQPQHF
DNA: TGTGCCTGGAGTCGACAGGGAGATCAGCCCCAGCATTTT

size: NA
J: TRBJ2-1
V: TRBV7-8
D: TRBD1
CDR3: CASSLATTGGYEQFF
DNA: TGTGCCAGCAGCTTAGCGACGACAGGGGGCTATGAGCAGTTCTTC

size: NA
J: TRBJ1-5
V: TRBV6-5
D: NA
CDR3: CASSYGGGNQPQHF
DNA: TGTGCCAGCAGTTACGGGGGAGGGAATCAGCCCCAGCATTTT

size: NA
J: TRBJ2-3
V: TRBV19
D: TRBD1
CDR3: CASRSGTGDNTQYF
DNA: TGTGCCAGTAGGTCCGGGACAGGGGATAATACGCAGTATTTT

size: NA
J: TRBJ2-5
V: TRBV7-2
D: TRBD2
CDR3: CASSLSGREETQYF
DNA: TGTGCCAGCAGCTTATCAGGGAGGGAAGAGACCCAGTACTTC

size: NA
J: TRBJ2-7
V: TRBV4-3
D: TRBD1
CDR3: CASSQEDRGLAYEQYF
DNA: TGCGCCAGCAGCCAGGAAGACAGGGGGTTGGCCTACGAGCAGTACTTC